The next 16 T cell receptor beta chains were all read from a single sample in a study of cytomegalovirus exposure and HLA in healthy donors. The data were produced by immunoSEQ multiplex PCR, yet TCRdb's version contains in-frame clones alone and is incomplete. In the table there are about 140,000 clones, about 94% of which are singletons. The sequenced sample consisted of PBMCs. These receptors all come from a man between 18 and 35 years old in good health and CMV-seropositive.

The CDR3 region is CASGPVGNTIYF. The CDR3 bases are TGTGCCAGTGGGCCGGTGGGAAACACCATATATTTT. The J gene is TRBJ1-3, the V gene TRBV6-6; D call uncertain. CDR1 and CDR2 from the germline V gene are MNHNY and SVGAGI (reference sequence). V lost 9 bases and J lost 4, with 10 bases in between. The CDR3 totals 12 residues.

The V gene is TRBV27, the J gene TRBJ1-4; the D gene is possibly TRBD1 (5 bases). The V gene's germline CDR1 is MNHEY and CDR2 SMNVEV (reference sequence). The CDR3 runs 15 residues. Between the trimmed V and J ends, which lost 5 bases and 7 bases, there was a span of 17 bases. CDR3 sequence reads: CASSRLRGFGEKLFF. The CDR3 DNA reads TGTGCCAGCAGTCGGCTTAGGGGATTCGGTGAAAAACTGTTTTTT.

The gene calls are TRBV10-3 and TRBJ2-2; D unresolved. CDR3 length equals 12 residues. The germline V and J ends were trimmed by 9 bases and 5 bases, with 10 bases remaining between them. The germline V gene encodes CDR1 ENHRY and CDR2 SYGVKD. DNA for the CDR3: TGTGCCATTAGAGGAGCAACCGGGGAGCTGTTTTTT. Translated: CAIRGATGELFF.

This sequence joins TRBV28 and TRBJ2-2; possibly TRBD1 for D (6 bases). Germline loops: CDR1 MDHEN, CDR2 SYDVKM. The CDR3 runs 16 residues. Between the trimmed V and J ends, which lost 4 bases and 1 base, there was a span of 13 bases. CDR3 sequence reads: CASSSQSGQNTGELFF. The CDR3 DNA reads as TGTGCCAGCAGTTCCCAGTCGGGACAGAACACCGGGGAGCTGTTTTTT.

This chain joins TRBV19 and TRBJ1-5, with 7 positions matching TRBD1. The germline gives CDR1 LNHDA, CDR2 SQIVND (reference sequence). The trim removed 0 bases at V and 9 bases at J, leaving 8 bases unmatched. The CDR3 length is 15 residues. The CDR3 reads CASSIDRQGRRPQHF. CDR3 nucleotide sequence: TGTGCCAGTAGTATAGACCGACAGGGTAGAAGGCCCCAGCATTTT. Together with reference TRBV19 and TRBJ1-5, the CDR3 gives the full variable domain: DGGITQSPKYLFRKEGQNVTLSCEQNLNHDAMYWYRQDPGQGLRLIYYSQIVNDFQKGDIAEGYSVSREKKESFPLTVTSAQKNPTAFYLCASSIDRQGRRPQHFGDGTRLSIL.

The V gene is TRBV27, the J gene TRBJ1-1, with D uncertain. V was cut by 3 bases and J by 5 bases, with 4 bases left in between. The CDR3 runs 11 residues. Per the germline V gene, CDR1 is MNHEY and CDR2 is SMNVEV (reference sequence). CDR3 in amino acids: CASSFGTEAFF. The CDR3, as DNA: TGTGCCAGCAGTTTCGGTACTGAAGCTTTCTTT.

This chain uses TRBV6-1 with TRBJ1-5, with a possible D match to TRBD1 (6 bases). Trimming shortened V by 3 bases and J by 7 bases, and 13 bases separated the two germline ends. Germline V gene lookup returns CDR1 MNHNS and CDR2 SASEGT. The CDR3 totals 14 residues. The CDR3 reads CASSDGGLEQPQHF. CDR3 DNA sequence: TGTGCCAGCAGTGACGGGGGGCTAGAACAGCCCCAGCATTTT.

Only one count was recorded for this clone. V usage is TRBV2 and J usage is TRBJ1-1; D not resolved. Germline V lookup: CDR1 SNHLY, CDR2 FYNNEI. The CDR3 totals 11 residues. The V end was cut by 6 bases, the J end by 8 bases, with 10 bases between. The CDR3 coding sequence is TGTGCCAGCAGGGCGGACTTAGAAGCTTTCTTT. It is translated as CASRADLEAFF.

In this sample, this clone turned up once. CDR3 amino acids: CASSPRDRGGYTF. The CDR3 DNA is TGTGCCAGCAGCCCCAGGGACAGGGGGGGTTACACCTTC. This sequence joins TRBV9 and TRBJ1-2; 11 positions agree with TRBD1. Trimming at V came to 4 bases and at J to 11 bases, leaving 7 bases not matched to a gene. The CDR3 sequence is 13 residues long. The germline gives CDR1 SGDLS, CDR2 YYNGEE.

The chain uses TRBV28 and TRBJ1-4, with 8 bases that match TRBD1. J lost 3 bases, V lost 3 bases, and 3 bases had no gene match. CDR1 is MDHEN, CDR2 SYDVKM, per germline. This CDR3 spans 15 amino acids. In DNA, the CDR3 is TGTGCCAGCAGTTTTCCAGGGGGCCCTAATGAAAAACTGTTTTTT. Protein: CASSFPGGPNEKLFF.

The J gene is TRBJ1-4, the V gene TRBV7-9, with 8 bases aligning to TRBD1. Trimming took 2 bases from V and 7 from J; bases not matched to a gene: 3. Germline V CDR1 and CDR2: SEHNR, FQNEAQ (reference sequence). This CDR3 spans 14 amino acids. CDR3 sequence (DNA): TGTGCCAGCAGCTTAATAGGGACAGGTGAAAAACTGTTTTTT. Protein sequence: CASSLIGTGEKLFF.

The chain carries TRBV1 and TRBJ1-4; the table's D gene call, TRBD1, was not cross checked with the DNA. TRBV1 is listed as a pseudogene. CDR3 size: 17 residues. CDR3 coding DNA: TGCACCAGCAGCCGCCCAGGTTGGGGGCAGGTTAACGAAAAACTGTTTTTT. Translated: CTSSRPGWGQVNEKLFF.

This chain connects TRBV4-2 to TRBJ2-1, with D possibly TRBD2 on 6 matching bases. Looked up from germline, CDR1 is LGHNA and CDR2 is YNFKEQ. The V and J ends lost 0 bases and 8 bases respectively, with 17 bases between them. The CDR3 covers 16 residues. CDR3 coding DNA: TGTGCCAGCAGCCAAGATAGGGGTAGGGAGGTAGATGAGCAGTTCTTC. Translating gives CASSQDRGREVDEQFF.

The chain carries TRBV19 and TRBJ2-1; D is unresolved. The V end lost 5 bases, the J end lost 8 bases, and 25 bases lay between the germline ends. The CDR3 covers 17 residues. Germline V gene lookup returns CDR1 LNHDA and CDR2 SQIVND (reference sequence). The CDR3 is CASSAARLARMIDEQFF. The CDR3 DNA reads as TGTGCCAGTAGTGCAGCTCGGTTAGCCCGAATGATCGATGAGCAGTTCTTC.

The chain has TRBV27 and TRBJ2-5, with TRBD2 as a possible D gene (6 bases). Trimming shortened V by 6 bases and J by 0 bases, and 14 bases separated the two germline ends. The CDR3 contains 15 residues. Germline assignment: CDR1 MNHEY and CDR2 SMNVEV (reference sequence). As DNA, the CDR3 is TGTGCCAGCAGAACGAGCGGGTATTACCAAGAGACCCAGTACTTC. Residues: CASRTSGYYQETQYF.

Note on this clone: Other DNA sequences in this specimen translate into the identical CDR3. In DNA form, the CDR3 reads TGTGCCAGCAGTTTAGCCAGCGGCTACGAGCAGTACTTC. It is translated as CASSLASGYEQYF. V and J are TRBV27 and TRBJ2-7, with D maybe TRBD2 (5 bases). Germline V lookup: CDR1 MNHEY, CDR2 SMNVEV (reference sequence). The germline V and J ends were trimmed by 2 bases and 3 bases, with 8 bases remaining between them. The CDR3 length is 13 residues.